This T cell receptor (beta chain) originates from a study of blood T cell repertoires in COVID-19. Trimming left V 3 bases short and J 5 bases short, with 10 bases between. The CDR3 is 13 amino acids. Germline values: CDR1 MNHEY, CDR2 SMNVEV (reference sequence). Repertoires were generated with immunoSEQ multiplex PCR, while TCRdb's copy carries only in-frame clones and drops some. The table lists roughly 100,000 clones, 80% to 95% of them singletons. The material sequenced was peripheral blood. The sequence came from a man in his late teens or twenties with acute or convalescent COVID-19. The rearrangement joins TRBV27 to TRBJ2-5; the D gene is possibly TRBD1 (5 bases). CDR3 sequence (DNA): TGTGCCAGCAGTTTGCAGGGTCGGGAGACCCAGTACTTC. The encoded protein is CASSLQGRETQYF.